This entry concerns a single T cell receptor (beta chain). The antigen remains unidentified. This entry belongs to a study of cytomegalovirus exposure and HLA in healthy donors. Study in general: A data release that came early held roughly 85 million unique TCRs from HLA-typed donors.

This CDR3 is 16 amino acids long. CDR1 is SGHVS and CDR2 is FQNEAQ in the germline V gene. The V segment lost 5 bases and the J segment 6 bases; nucleotides outside the gene matches: 8. Study-level results: V- and J-gene trimming of TCR beta was linked (in a later analysis) to a missense DCLRE1C variant. Specificity for CMV antigens was confirmed in vitro for a few of the CMV-associated chains.

The PCR was carried out with 60 Vbeta primers and 13 Jbeta primers. Assay: immunoSEQ multiplex PCR; the TCRdb copy retains only in-frame clones and omits some. Found here are 230,000 or so clones, around 90% of them singletons; the top ten hold 1.5% to 2%. The sample taken for sequencing was PBMCs. This chain uses TRBV7-8 with TRBJ2-3, with TRBD2 matching 13 bases. The receptor's source is a girl aged 2 to 10 in good health and CMV-seronegative. The CDR3 coding sequence is TGTGCCAGCAGCCTCGGGACTAGCGGGATCAGGGATACGCAGTATTTT. It translates to CASSLGTSGIRDTQYF.